Following are 30 T cell receptor beta chains from one sample sequenced in a study of blood T cells in healthy people across ages. Primed by a sample-barcoded 5' primer and a J-beta primer mix, a second PCR proceeded for about 6 to 11 cycles. TCRdb called the 5' RACE reads again in MiXCR, with one record for every CDR3 protein. The table has 750,000 to 850,000 distinct CDR3 sequences, 25% seen once. The same data also went into a second study, on T cells of mothers and their children.

Specimen: blood. The origin of the receptors is a boy between 10 and 17 years old in good health.

This clonotype was recorded only once. CDR3 amino acids: CAPGRDRGLGGQETQYF. The CDR3, as DNA: TGTGCCCCCGGACGGGACAGGGGCCTGGGGGGCCAAGAGACCCAGTACTTC. V and J are TRBV24-1 and TRBJ2-5, with 10 bases matching TRBD1. The CDR3 consists of 17 residues. V lost 12 bases and J lost 1; bases outside the gene matches: 16. Germline CDR1 KGHDR, CDR2 SFDVKD.

The rearrangement links TRBV29-1 to TRBJ2-4; weak D call: TRBD2 (6 bases). The germline V and J ends were trimmed by 6 bases and 1 base, with 16 bases remaining between them. Germline-derived CDR1 and CDR2 are SQVTM and ANQGSEA. The CDR3 consists of 15 residues. This CDR3 reads CSVGGPRGAKNIQYF. For the CDR3, the DNA is TGCAGCGTCGGGGGTCCTCGGGGCGCCAAAAACATTCAGTACTTC.

J is TRBJ2-3 and V is TRBV7-2; D is perhaps TRBD1 or TRBD2 (5 bases each). CDR3 length: 17 amino acids. Per germline, CDR1 SGHTA and CDR2 FQGNSA. The V and J ends lost 5 bases and 4 bases respectively, with 22 bases between them. Here the CDR3 reads CASSHYGWGSGSDTQYF. In DNA form, the CDR3 reads TGTGCCAGCAGCCATTATGGATGGGGGAGTGGCTCAGATACGCAGTATTTT.

This clonotype was recorded a few times. This chain links TRBV11-2 with TRBJ2-1, with TRBD2 as a possible D gene (5 bases). The CDR3 spans 17 residues. Germline V gene lookup returns CDR1 SGHAT and CDR2 FQNNGV. V lost 6 bases to trimming and J lost 1 base, with 19 bases between them. CDR3 nucleotide sequence: TGTGCCAGCAGTGGAGGTGGGGTGGATGGTTCCTACAATGAGCAGTTCTTC. It yields the protein CASSGGGVDGSYNEQFF.

The table lists this clonotype with a few counts. The CDR3 spells CASSFLGQVETQYF. The DNA for the CDR3 is TGTGCCAGCAGTTTCTTAGGACAAGTCGAGACCCAGTACTTC. The V call is TRBV28, the J call TRBJ2-5, with a tentative D call TRBD1 (5 bases). The CDR3 runs to 14 residues. Trimming shortened V by 3 bases and J by 5 bases, and 13 bases separated the two germline ends. CDR1 MDHEN and CDR2 SYDVKM come from the germline V gene.

The chain carries TRBV30 and TRBJ1-1; a weak D match, TRBD1 (6 bases). This CDR3 contains 12 residues. Germline CDR1 is GTSNPN and CDR2 is SVGIG (reference sequence). V dropped 6 bases and J dropped 1 base, with 9 bases sitting between them. The CDR3 region is CACGQKNTEAFF. The CDR3 bases are TGTGCCTGCGGACAGAAGAACACTGAAGCTTTCTTT.

The gene calls are TRBV6-4 and TRBJ2-7, with 10 bases matching TRBD1. Germline-derived CDR1 and CDR2 are MRHNA and SNTAGT. V lost 7 bases and J lost 2; bases outside the gene matches: 5. The CDR3 extends over 14 amino acids. CDR3 nucleotide sequence: TGTGCCAGCACCGGGACAGGGGATACCTACGAGCAGTACTTC. Translated: CASTGTGDTYEQYF.

The gene calls are TRBV6-1 and TRBJ2-7; D is unclear. The CDR3 length is 13 residues. Germline V gene sequence: CDR1 MNHNS, CDR2 SASEGT. The V gene lost 6 bases and the J gene lost 0 bases, with 9 bases spanning the gap. CDR3 sequence reads: CASRDASSYEQYF. CDR3 sequence (DNA): TGTGCCAGCAGGGACGCCAGCTCCTACGAGCAGTACTTC.

This clonotype was counted only a few times. This sequence joins TRBV6-6 and TRBJ2-5, with a weak D call TRBD2 (6 bases). The J call may be wrong; the DNA end is better matched by TRBJ2-7. This CDR3 has 15 amino acids. Germline V gives CDR1 MNHNY, CDR2 SVGAGI (reference sequence). The CDR3 sequence: CASSYSIVGGYEQYF. The CDR3 DNA reads as TGTGCCAGCAGTTACTCGATTGTGGGGGGATACGAGCAGTACTTC.

The chain is built from TRBV6-1 and TRBJ2-3, with 9 bases matching TRBD2. This CDR3 spans 16 amino acids. Germline V gene data show CDR1 as MNHNS and CDR2 as SASEGT. V lost 6 bases and J lost 4; bases outside the gene matches: 11. The CDR3: CASRLQAGGVADTQYF. In DNA form, the CDR3 reads TGTGCCAGCAGACTCCAAGCGGGGGGTGTCGCAGATACGCAGTATTTT.

The chain couples TRBV7-2 to TRBJ1-1, with 7 bases lining up with TRBD1. This CDR3 comprises 14 residues. V lost 3 bases, J lost 7 bases, and 8 bases stayed unmatched. CDR1 and CDR2 from the germline V gene are SGHTA and FQGNSA. This CDR3 is CASSFPRTGIEAFF. The CDR3 bases are TGTGCCAGCAGCTTCCCACGGACAGGAATTGAAGCTTTCTTT. Drawing the rest from reference TRBV7-2 and TRBJ1-1, the complete variable domain is GAGVSQSPSNKVTEKGKDVELRCDPISGHTALYWYRQSLGQGLEFLIYFQGNSAPDKSGLPSDRFSAERTGGSVSTLTIQRTQQEDSAVYLCASSFPRTGIEAFFGQGTRLTVV.

V gene TRBV20-1 combines with J gene TRBJ2-5, with TRBD2 identical over 11 bases. The last part of the DNA fits TRBJ2-1 better; the J call may be wrong. CDR1 is DFQATT, CDR2 SNEGSKA, per germline (reference sequence). The CDR3 covers 15 residues. DNA for the CDR3: TGCAGTGCTAGGGTAGCGGGGGGGCTGAGAAATGAGCAGTTCTTC. As protein: CSARVAGGLRNEQFF.

This clonotype showed up just a few times. V usage is TRBV27 and J usage is TRBJ2-7; D not resolved. The CDR3 extends over 16 amino acids. The germline gives CDR1 MNHEY, CDR2 SMNVEV (reference sequence). Trimming left V 8 bases short and J 2 bases short, with 22 bases between. CDR3 in DNA: TGTGCCAGCGCCACCTTCTTCGGCCGTGAACCCTACGAGCAGTACTTC. It codes for CASATFFGREPYEQYF.

The CDR3 loop reads CASSLSQGGNIQYF. The CDR3 DNA sequence: TGTGCCAGCAGTTTATCCCAGGGGGGGAACATTCAGTACTTC. The chain has TRBV27 and TRBJ2-4; D assignment may be TRBD1 or TRBD2 (7 bases each). CDR3 length equals 14 residues. Trimming shortened V by 0 bases and J by 7 bases, and 10 bases separated the two germline ends. Per the germline V gene, CDR1 is MNHEY and CDR2 is SMNVEV (reference sequence).

This clonotype has a handful of counts. The CDR3 region has the DNA TGTGCCAGCAGTGAAAGCGGCGCCTTCCACAATGAGCAGTTCTTC. It translates to CASSESGAFHNEQFF. The chain carries TRBV6-4 and TRBJ2-1; D perhaps matches TRBD2 (5 bases). The CDR3 sequence is 15 residues long. The V and J ends lost 3 bases and 5 bases respectively, with 14 bases between them. CDR1 MRHNA and CDR2 SNTAGT come from the germline V gene.

The chain links TRBV9 to TRBJ2-5; 7 bases fit TRBD2. The DNA end lines up better with TRBJ2-7; the J call may be wrong. Germline CDR1 SGDLS, CDR2 YYNGEE. The CDR3 runs to 17 residues. CDR3 sequence: CASSVGEITSASYEQYF. The CDR3 DNA reads TGTGCCAGCAGCGTAGGGGAAATAACTAGCGCGTCCTACGAGCAGTACTTC.

This clonotype was seen only a few times. The rearrangement joins TRBV28 to TRBJ2-5; D is possibly TRBD2 (5 bases). The CDR3 consists of 12 residues. Germline CDR1 reads MDHEN; CDR2 reads SYDVKM. Trimming cost V 7 bases and J 5 bases, with 11 bases left between them. CDR3 sequence (DNA): TGTGCCAGCACCGGGGATGTTGAGACCCAGTACTTC. Translated: CASTGDVETQYF.

This clonotype was found a few times. This chain connects TRBV5-5 to TRBJ2-1, with 12 bases aligning to TRBD2. CDR1 is SGHKS and CDR2 is YYEKEE in the germline V gene (reference sequence). CDR3 length: 15 residues. Losses at the gene ends were 4 bases for V and 4 bases for J; bases not matched to a gene: 3. DNA of the CDR3: TGTGCCAGCAGCCGGACTAGCGGGATTTACAATGAGCAGTTCTTC. It is translated as CASSRTSGIYNEQFF.

This clonotype was detected a few times. The chain combines TRBV5-5 with TRBJ2-1, with D possibly matching TRBD2 (5 bases). CDR1 and CDR2 from the germline V gene are SGHKS and YYEKEE (reference sequence). This CDR3 is built from 19 residues. The V end was cut by 0 bases, the J end by 1 base, with 20 bases between. CDR3 coding DNA: TGTGCCAGCAGCTTGGGGTCCGAGGACTGGAAGGATTCCTACAATGAGCAGTTCTTC. It codes for CASSLGSEDWKDSYNEQFF.

With respect to this clonotype: A read error is likely, as this CDR3 ends without the conserved phenylalanine or tryptophan. DNA for the CDR3: TGTGCCAGCAGTAGGCCCCCAGAGAACATTCAGTACCTC. This translates into CASSRPPENIQYL. V and J are TRBV28 and TRBJ2-4; D call uncertain. Germline V gene sequence: CDR1 MDHEN, CDR2 SYDVKM. V lost 5 bases and J lost 7, with 12 bases in between. This CDR3 is built from 13 residues.

Only one count was recorded for this clonotype. Written as DNA, the CDR3 is TGTGCCAGCAGTTTATCAGGATGGGCAGGACCTAATGAAAAACTGTTTTTT. Translating gives CASSLSGWAGPNEKLFF. This chain uses TRBV27 with TRBJ1-4; D is undetermined. The CDR3 extends over 17 amino acids. Germline loops: CDR1 MNHEY, CDR2 SMNVEV (reference sequence). Trimming left V 0 bases short and J 3 bases short, with 14 bases between.

In its sample, this clonotype was seen a few times. The V gene is TRBV9, the J gene TRBJ2-1; TRBD1 matches at 8 bases. The ends lost 0 bases at V and 6 bases at J; junction bases unmatched: 8. The V gene's germline CDR1 is SGDLS and CDR2 YYNGEE. There are 16 residues in the CDR3. The DNA for the CDR3 is TGTGCCAGCAGCGTAGCCTCAAAACAGGGGGGCAATGAGCAGTTCTTC. It specifies CASSVASKQGGNEQFF.

This clonotype has more than one count but fewer than ten. The chain carries TRBV7-6 and TRBJ1-2; 8 bases line up with TRBD1. The CDR3 contains 16 residues. The germline V gene encodes CDR1 SGHVS and CDR2 FNYEAQ. V lost 8 bases and J lost 3; bases outside the gene matches: 14. The CDR3 DNA reads as TGTGCCAGCGGGAAAACGGACAGGGATGGGCACTATGGCTACACCTTC. Translation gives CASGKTDRDGHYGYTF.

The chain is built from TRBV7-6 and TRBJ2-5; a weak D match, TRBD2 (6 bases). Trimming stripped 6 bases from V and 3 bases from J, with 26 bases between. From germline, CDR1 is SGHVS and CDR2 FNYEAQ. The CDR3 is made up of 18 amino acids. In nucleotides, the CDR3 is TGTGCCAGCAGTTCCGTTCCCGCGGGGACCATAGGGGAAGAGACCCAGTACTTC. It translates to CASSSVPAGTIGEETQYF. The full variable domain, with the rest looked up from reference TRBV7-6 and TRBJ2-5, is GAGVSQSPRYKVTKRGQDVALRCDPISGHVSLYWYRQALGQGPEFLTYFNYEAQQDKSGLPNDRFSAERPEGSISTLTIQRTEQRDSAMYRCASSSVPAGTIGEETQYFGPGTRLLVL.

The chain combines TRBV6-4 with TRBJ2-1; D is tentatively TRBD1 or TRBD2 (6 bases each). This CDR3 contains 14 residues. V was trimmed by 4 bases and J by 8 bases, leaving 15 bases between them. Germline CDR1 and CDR2: MRHNA and SNTAGT. This CDR3 is CASSAGGARDEQFF. CDR3 bases: TGTGCCAGCAGTGCCGGGGGCGCTAGGGATGAGCAGTTCTTC.

The rearrangement uses TRBV6-2 or TRBV6-3 and TRBJ1-1; D is uncertain. The CDR3 is 15 residues long. Germline V gene data show CDR1 as MNHEY and CDR2 as SVGEGT. Trimming took 1 base from V and 2 from J, leaving 11 bases between them. The CDR3 region has the DNA TGTGCCAGCAGTTACTTTGAGCTTCTTAACACTGAAGCTTTCTTT. Amino acids: CASSYFELLNTEAFF.

This sequence joins TRBV11-2 and TRBJ2-5, with unresolved D. The CDR3 totals 12 residues. Deletions cut 5 bases from V and 5 bases from J, with 9 bases between. In germline, CDR1 is SGHAT, CDR2 FQNNGV. CDR3 bases: TGTGCCAGCAGCCCGGCCCCGGAGACCCAGTACTTC. Encoded protein: CASSPAPETQYF.

The chain is built from TRBV2 and TRBJ2-5; 8 bases align to TRBD1. With the DNA end fitting TRBJ2-7 better, the J assignment may be wrong. This CDR3 is 12 amino acids long. CDR1 is SNHLY and CDR2 is FYNNEI in the germline V gene. The CDR3 sequence is CASSTGGNEQYF. In DNA, the CDR3 is TGTGCCAGCAGTACAGGGGGAAACGAGCAGTACTTC.

This clonotype was observed a few times. The rearrangement uses TRBV15 and TRBJ2-5, with TRBD2 matching over 9 bases. The germline CDR1 and CDR2 sequences are LNHNV and YYDKDF (reference sequence). Trimming removed 1 base from V and 0 bases from J; junction bases left unmatched: 6. The CDR3 runs to 17 residues. CDR3 nucleotide sequence: TGTGCCACCAGCAGAGGGTTAGCGGGGGTGTACCAAGAGACCCAGTACTTC. This sequence encodes CATSRGLAGVYQETQYF.

The chain has TRBV20-1 and TRBJ2-1; 9 positions match TRBD2. After removal of 5 bases from V and 6 bases from J, the junction contained 11 bases not matched to a gene. Germline values: CDR1 DFQATT, CDR2 SNEGSKA (reference sequence). The CDR3 is made up of 15 amino acids. As DNA, the CDR3 is TGCAGTGCTGCTAGTAGCGGGAGTTGGAGCAATGAGCAGTTCTTC. It is translated as CSAASSGSWSNEQFF.